The source of this TCR beta chain is a study of blood T cells in healthy people across ages. Study as a whole: When template switching was applied, about one barcoded beta molecule was captured per two T cells.

This clonotype was observed a few times. The CDR3 is 14 amino acids. The V and J ends lost 6 bases and 4 bases respectively, with 18 bases between them. CDR1 is DFQATT, CDR2 SNEGSKA, per germline (reference sequence). PCR was performed a second time for roughly 7 to 11 cycles using a sample-barcoded 5' primer and a J-beta primer mix. MiXCR was run by TCRdb on the 5' RACE reads, yielding one entry per CDR3 protein. The table shows approximately 1.5 million distinct CDR3 sequences, with approximately 43% occurring only once. The sequenced sample was blood. The J gene is TRBJ2-5, the V gene TRBV20-1; D remains ambiguous. The receptor's source is a woman aged 18 to 35 in good health. CDR3 in amino acids: CSAKDGVVGETQYF. In DNA form, the CDR3 reads TGCAGTGCAAAGGACGGAGTGGTCGGAGAGACCCAGTACTTC.